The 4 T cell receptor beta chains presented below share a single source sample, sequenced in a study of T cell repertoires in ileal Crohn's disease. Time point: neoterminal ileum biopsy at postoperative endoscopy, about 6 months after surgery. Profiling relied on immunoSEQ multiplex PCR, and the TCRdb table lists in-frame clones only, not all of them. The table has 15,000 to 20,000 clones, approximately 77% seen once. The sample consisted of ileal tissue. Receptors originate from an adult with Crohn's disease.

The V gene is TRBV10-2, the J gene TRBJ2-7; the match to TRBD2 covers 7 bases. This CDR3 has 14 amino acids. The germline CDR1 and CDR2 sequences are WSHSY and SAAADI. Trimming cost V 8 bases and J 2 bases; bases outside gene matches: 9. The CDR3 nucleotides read TGCGCCAGCGCCGTTGGGGGGGTGACCTACGAGCAGTACTTC. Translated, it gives CASAVGGVTYEQYF.

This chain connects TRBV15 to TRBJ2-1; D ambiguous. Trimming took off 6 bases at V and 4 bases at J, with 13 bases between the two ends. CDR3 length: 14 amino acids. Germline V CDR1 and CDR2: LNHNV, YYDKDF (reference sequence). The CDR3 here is CATRFSTDYNEQFF. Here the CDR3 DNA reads TGTGCCACCAGATTCTCCACAGATTACAATGAGCAGTTCTTC.

This chain's CDR3 is CATSRDSLFRTGNQPQHF. The DNA of the CDR3 is TGTGCCACCAGCAGAGATTCTTTGTTTCGGACAGGGAATCAGCCCCAGCATTTT. The rearrangement links TRBV15 to TRBJ1-5, with TRBD1 matching over 8 bases. Trimming cost V 0 bases and J 4 bases; bases outside gene matches: 11. Germline CDR1 reads LNHNV; CDR2 reads YYDKDF (reference sequence). The CDR3 covers 18 residues.

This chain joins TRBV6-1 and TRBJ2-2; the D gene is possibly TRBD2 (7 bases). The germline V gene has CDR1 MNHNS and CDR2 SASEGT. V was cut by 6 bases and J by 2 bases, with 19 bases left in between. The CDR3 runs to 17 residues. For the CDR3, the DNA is TGTGCCAGCAGAGAAAGGGGGGGAGGGATAAACACCGGGGAGCTGTTTTTT. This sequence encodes CASRERGGGINTGELFF.